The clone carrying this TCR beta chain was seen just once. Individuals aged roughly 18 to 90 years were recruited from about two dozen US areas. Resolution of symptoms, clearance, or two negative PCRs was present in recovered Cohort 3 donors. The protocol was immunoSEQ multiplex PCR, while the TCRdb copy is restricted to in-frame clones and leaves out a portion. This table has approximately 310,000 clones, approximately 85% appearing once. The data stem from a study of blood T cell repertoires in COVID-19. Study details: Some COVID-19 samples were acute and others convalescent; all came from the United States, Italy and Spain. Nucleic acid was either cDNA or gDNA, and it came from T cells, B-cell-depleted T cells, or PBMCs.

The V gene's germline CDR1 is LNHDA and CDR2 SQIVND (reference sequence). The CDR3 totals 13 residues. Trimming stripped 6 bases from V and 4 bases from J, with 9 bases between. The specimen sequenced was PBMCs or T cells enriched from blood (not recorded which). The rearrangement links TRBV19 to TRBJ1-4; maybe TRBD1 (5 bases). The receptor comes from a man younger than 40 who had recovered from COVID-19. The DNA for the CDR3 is TGTGCCAGTAGAGACAGCTTTAATGAAAAACTGTTTTTT. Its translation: CASRDSFNEKLFF.